The 9 T cell receptor beta chains listed next were all sequenced from one sample in a study of PD-L1 blockade in urothelial cancer. Generated by immunoSEQ multiplex PCR, the TCRdb table keeps only in-frame clones and is missing some. This table has some 35,000 clones, more than 35% appearing once. Source: tumor tissue, taken before atezolizumab (anti-PD-L1) treatment. The receptors were gathered from a man aged 55 to 69 with urothelial cancer.

The chain links TRBV19 to TRBJ2-5; D is unclear. This CDR3 has 15 amino acids. Germline-derived CDR1 and CDR2 are LNHDA and SQIVND (reference sequence). V was trimmed by 6 bases and J by 4 bases, leaving 18 bases between them. CDR3 nucleotide sequence: TGTGCCAGTAGCGTCCCCTATGGCCATGGAGAGACCCAGTACTTC. Translated, it gives CASSVPYGHGETQYF.

This clone was observed a few times. The chain combines TRBV29-1 with TRBJ2-1; D gene uncertain. The V end was cut by 5 bases, the J end by 0 bases, with 8 bases between. CDR1 is SQVTM and CDR2 is ANQGSEA in the germline V gene. There are 13 residues in the CDR3. Here the CDR3 DNA reads TGCAGCGTTAGAGTTTTCTCCTACAATGAGCAGTTCTTC. Translation: CSVRVFSYNEQFF.

V and J are TRBV30 and TRBJ2-7; D remains ambiguous. V was cut by 0 bases and J by 6 bases, with 6 bases left in between. The CDR3 sequence is 11 residues long. The germline V gene encodes CDR1 GTSNPN and CDR2 SVGIG (reference sequence). CDR3 in amino acids: CAWSVRSEQYF. CDR3 in DNA: TGTGCCTGGAGTGTACGTAGCGAGCAGTACTTC.

This chain connects TRBV23-1 to TRBJ2-1; D possibly corresponds to TRBD1 (6 bases). TRBV23-1 is filed as an ORF, its function uncertain. Trimming took off 2 bases at V and 10 bases at J, with 39 bases between the two ends. The CDR3 spans 22 residues. DNA for the CDR3: TGCGCCAGCAGTCAAACGCGGAATTTGGACAGCTTATGGCTCCGTAGAAACACAGAGCAGTTCTTC. This translates into CASSQTRNLDSLWLRRNTEQFF.

V gene TRBV5-1 combines with J gene TRBJ1-3; 7 positions agree with TRBD1. Germline trimming cut 2 bases from V and 3 bases from J; bases unmatched to any gene: 5. CDR1 SGHRS and CDR2 YFSETQ come from the germline V gene. This CDR3 has 15 amino acids. CDR3 loop: CASSFRGGFGNTIYF. CDR3 nucleotide sequence: TGCGCCAGCAGCTTCAGGGGGGGGTTTGGAAACACCATATATTTT.

This clone was observed a few times. The gene calls are TRBV11-3 and TRBJ1-2, with TRBD1 matching 7 bases. CDR1 SGHNT and CDR2 YENEEA come from the germline V gene. The V segment lost 2 bases and the J segment 5 bases; nucleotides outside the gene matches: 5. The CDR3 has 14 residues. The CDR3 DNA reads as TGTGCCAGCAGCTTATATCCAGGGGGGTATGGCTACACCTTC. This sequence encodes CASSLYPGGYGYTF.

This clone was counted only a few times. V is TRBV10-3 and J is TRBJ1-2; weak D call: TRBD1 (5 bases). Germline CDR1 ENHRY, CDR2 SYGVKD. The germline V and J ends were trimmed by 5 bases and 5 bases, with 15 bases remaining between them. This CDR3 has 14 amino acids. CDR3 region: CAISLDTTGYGYTF. The CDR3 DNA follows: TGTGCCATCAGTCTGGACACTACGGGGTATGGCTACACCTTC.

This sequence joins TRBV28 and TRBJ1-2; 7 bases map to TRBD1. The CDR3 spans 15 residues. Germline V gene sequence: CDR1 MDHEN, CDR2 SYDVKM. V lost 2 bases and J lost 4; bases outside the gene matches: 7. CDR3 region: CASSLRDRATYGYTF. CDR3 in DNA: TGTGCCAGCAGTTTACGGGACAGRGCGACCTATGGCTACACCTTC.

The count of this clone is one. The CDR3 here is CASRARENTEAFF. CDR3 DNA sequence: TGCGCCAGCCGGGCCCGAGAGAACACTGAAGCTTTCTTT. The J gene is TRBJ1-1, the V gene TRBV10-2, with D uncertain. Germline V gene lookup returns CDR1 WSHSY and CDR2 SAAADI. The CDR3 sequence is 13 residues long. Trimming removed 8 bases from V and 1 base from J, with 11 bases in between.